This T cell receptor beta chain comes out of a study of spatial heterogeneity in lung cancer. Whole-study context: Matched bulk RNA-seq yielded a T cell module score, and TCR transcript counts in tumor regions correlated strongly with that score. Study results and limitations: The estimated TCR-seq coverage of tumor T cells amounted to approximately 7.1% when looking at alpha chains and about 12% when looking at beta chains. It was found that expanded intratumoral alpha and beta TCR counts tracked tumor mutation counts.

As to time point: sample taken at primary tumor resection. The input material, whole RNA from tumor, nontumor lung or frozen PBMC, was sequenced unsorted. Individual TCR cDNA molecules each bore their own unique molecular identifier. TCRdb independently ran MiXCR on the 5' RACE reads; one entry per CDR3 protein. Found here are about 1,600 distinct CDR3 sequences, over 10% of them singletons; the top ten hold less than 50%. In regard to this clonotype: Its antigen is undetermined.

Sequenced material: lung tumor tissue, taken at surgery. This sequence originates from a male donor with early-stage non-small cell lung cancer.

The CDR3 loop reads CASAKLKPQGAFAAFF. CDR3 DNA sequence: TGTGCCAGCGCTAAACTCAAGCCCCAGGGGGCTTTTGCAGCTTTCTTT. The chain couples TRBV5-6 to TRBJ1-1; 8 positions agree with TRBD1. Germline V gene sequence: CDR1 SGHDT, CDR2 YYEEEE. V was pared by 7 bases and J by 10 bases, with 21 bases of the junction left unmatched. CDR3 length equals 16 residues.